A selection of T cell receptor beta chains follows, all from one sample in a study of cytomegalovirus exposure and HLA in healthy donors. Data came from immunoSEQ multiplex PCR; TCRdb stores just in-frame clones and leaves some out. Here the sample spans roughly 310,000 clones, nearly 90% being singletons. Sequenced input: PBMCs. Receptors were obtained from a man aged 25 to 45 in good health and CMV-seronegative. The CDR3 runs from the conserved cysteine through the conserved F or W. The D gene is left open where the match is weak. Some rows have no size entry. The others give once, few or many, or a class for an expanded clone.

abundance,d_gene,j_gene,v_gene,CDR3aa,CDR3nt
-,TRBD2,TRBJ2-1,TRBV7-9,CASSLGGGGAYNEQFF,TGTGCCAGCAGCTTAGGTGGCGGGGGGGCCTACAATGAGCAGTTCTTC
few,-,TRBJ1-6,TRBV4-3,CASSQEGGIGNSPLHF,TGCGCCAGCAGCCAAGAGGGGGGGATTGGTAATTCACCCCTCCACTTT
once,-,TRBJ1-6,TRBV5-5,CASSFRVSSYNSPLHF,TGTGCCAGCAGCTTCAGGGTGAGCTCCTATAATTCACCCCTCCACTTT
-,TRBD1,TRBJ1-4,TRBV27,CASSRQGHNEKLFF,TGTGCCAGCAGTCGACAGGGCCATAATGAAAAACTGTTTTTT
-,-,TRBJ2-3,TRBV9,CASSVVGRGPDTQYF,TGTGCCAGCAGCGTAGTCGGCAGGGGTCCCGATACGCAGTATTTT
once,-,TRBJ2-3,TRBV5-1,CASSLSTASTDTQYF,TGCGCCAGCAGCTTATCGACAGCTAGCACAGATACGCAGTATTTT
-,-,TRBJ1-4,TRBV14,CASSQNLPGRGLFF,TGTGCCAGCAGCCAGAACTTACCCGGCCGCGGTCTGTTTTTT
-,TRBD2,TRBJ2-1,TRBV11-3,CASSLTSANEQFF,TGTGCCAGCAGCCTGACTAGCGCCAATGAGCAGTTCTTC
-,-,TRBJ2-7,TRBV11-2,CASSLGPGAPYEQYF,TGTGCCAGCAGCTTAGGCCCAGGGGCCCCCTACGAGCAGTACTTC
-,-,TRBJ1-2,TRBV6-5,CASSRTSGTGGYTF,TGTGCCAGCAGCCGTACATCCGGGACTGGCGGCTACACCTTC
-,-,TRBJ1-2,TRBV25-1,CASSEPGVFYGYTF,TGTGCCAGCAGTGAACCCGGAGTCTTCTATGGCTACACCTTC
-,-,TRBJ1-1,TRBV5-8,CASSFGPDLNTEAFF,TGTGCCAGCAGCTTCGGCCCGGACTTGAACACTGAAGCTTTCTTT
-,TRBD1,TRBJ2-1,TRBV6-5,CASSTRGQAPAGQFF,TGTGCCAGCAGCACCCGCGGACAGGCTCCCGCGGGGCAGTTCTTC
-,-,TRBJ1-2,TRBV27,CASSNTDPTAYGYTF,TGTGCCAGCAGCAATACAGATCCGACCGCCTATGGCTACACCTTC
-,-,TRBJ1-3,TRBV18,CASSPLPTQGGSGNTIYF,TGTGCCAGCTCACCACTTCCCACGCAAGGGGGTTCTGGAAACACCATATATTTT
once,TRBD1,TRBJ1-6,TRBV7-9,CASSWGQGDGNSPLHF,TGTGCCAGCAGCTGGGGACAGGGGGATGGGAATTCACCCCTCCACTTT
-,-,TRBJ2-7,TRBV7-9,CASSSLTGSNYEQYF,TGTGCCAGCAGCTCTCTGACAGGTAGTAACTACGAGCAGTACTTC
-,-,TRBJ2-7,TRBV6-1,CASRSSGSYEQYF,TGTGCCAGCAGGTCTTCAGGCTCCTACGAGCAGTACTTC
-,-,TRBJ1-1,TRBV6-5,CASSYEGDTEAFF,TGTGCCAGCAGTTACGAGGGTGACACTGAAGCTTTCTTT
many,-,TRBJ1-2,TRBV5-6,CASSPDRGVYGYTF,TGTGCCAGCAGCCCGGACAGAGGCGTCTATGGCTACACCTTC
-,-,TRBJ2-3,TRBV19,CASSIWAGLSTDTQYF,TGTGCCAGTAGTATTTGGGCCGGACTTAGCACAGATACGCAGTATTTT
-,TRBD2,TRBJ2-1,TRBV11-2,CASSRGLAGANEQFF,TGTGCCAGCAGCCGGGGACTAGCGGGAGCTAATGAGCAGTTCTTC
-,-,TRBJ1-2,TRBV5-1,CASKKSGGWDGYTF,TGCGCCAGCAAAAAGTCGGGGGGCTGGGATGGCTACACCTTC
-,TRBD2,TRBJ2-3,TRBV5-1,CASRPSGGALGRDTQYF,TGCGCCAGCAGGCCTAGCGGGGGGGCCTTAGGTAGAGATACGCAGTATTTT
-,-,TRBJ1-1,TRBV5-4,CASSLGQMNTEAFF,TGTGCCAGCAGCTTGGGGCAAATGAACACTGAAGCTTTCTTT
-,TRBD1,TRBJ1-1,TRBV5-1,CASSYRGPDTEAFF,TGCGCCAGCAGCTACAGGGGCCCAGACACTGAAGCTTTCTTT
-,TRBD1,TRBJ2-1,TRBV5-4,CASSLGQGLYNEQFF,TGTGCCAGCAGCTTGGGACAGGGATTATACAATGAGCAGTTCTTC
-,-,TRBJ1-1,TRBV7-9,CASSTDSEAFF,TGTGCCAGCAGCACCGACAGTGAAGCTTTCTTT
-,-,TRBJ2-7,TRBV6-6,CASIATGAYEQYF,TGTGCCAGCATTGCGACGGGGGCCTACGAGCAGTACTTC
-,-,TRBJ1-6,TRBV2,CASSEALTRSPLHF,TGTGCCAGCAGTGAGGCTCTGACTCGTTCACCCCTCCACTTT
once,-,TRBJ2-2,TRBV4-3,CASSYGPANTGELFF,TGCGCCAGCAGCTACGGTCCCGCGAACACCGGGGAGCTGTTTTTT
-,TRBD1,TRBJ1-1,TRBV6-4,CASSETGENTEAFF,TGTGCCAGCAGTGAGACAGGGGAGAACACTGAAGCTTTCTTT
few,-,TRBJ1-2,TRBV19,CASKAERVDNYGYTF,TGTGCCAGTAAGGCGGAGAGGGTGGACAACTATGGCTACACCTTC
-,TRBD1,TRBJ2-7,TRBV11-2,CASSLRGQWGTHEQYF,TGTGCCAGCAGCCTCCGGGGACAGTGGGGCACCCACGAGCAGTACTTC
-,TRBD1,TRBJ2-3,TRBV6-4,CASSRDRGAGDTQYF,TGTGCCAGCAGTCGGGACAGGGGGGCTGGAGATACGCAGTATTTT
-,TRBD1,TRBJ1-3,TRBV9,CASSVQQGAIGNTIYF,TGTGCCAGCAGCGTCCAACAGGGGGCGATTGGAAACACCATATATTTT
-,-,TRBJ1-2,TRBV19,CASSIDAPFQTVGYTF,TGTGCCAGTAGTATAGACGCCCCTTTTCAAACTGTTGGCTACACCTTC
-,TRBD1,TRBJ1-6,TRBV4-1,CASSQDRLGSPLHF,TGCGCCAGCAGCCAGGACAGGCTGGGGTCACCCCTCCACTTT
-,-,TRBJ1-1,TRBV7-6,CASSQTENTEAFF,TGTGCCAGCAGCCAGACAGAAAACACTGAAGCTTTCTTT
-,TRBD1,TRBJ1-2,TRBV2,CASSLRTGSDGYTF,TGTGCCAGCAGTCTTCGGACAGGGAGCGATGGCTACACCTTC
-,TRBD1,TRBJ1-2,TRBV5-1,CASSGMTGSGNGYTF,TGCGCCAGCAGCGGAATGACAGGGTCGGGGAATGGCTACACCTTC
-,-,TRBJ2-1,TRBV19,CASSTGILFNEQFF,TGTGCCAGTAGTACCGGGATCCTTTTCAATGAGCAGTTCTTC
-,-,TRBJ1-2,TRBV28,CASMIGHPSYGYTF,TGTGCCAGCATGATAGGACATCCATCCTATGGCTACACCTTC
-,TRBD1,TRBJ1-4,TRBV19,CASSRGQGLNEKLFF,TGTGCCAGTAGTCGAGGACAGGGACTTAATGAAAAACTGTTTTTT
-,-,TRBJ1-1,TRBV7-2,CATREFGAPNTEAFF,TGTGCCACCCGGGAGTTCGGGGCGCCGAACACTGAAGCTTTCTTT
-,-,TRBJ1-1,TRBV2,CASGRENTEAFF,TGTGCCAGCGGACGGGAGAACACTGAAGCTTTCTTT
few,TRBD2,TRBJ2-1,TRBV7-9,CASSFRGSPVAGDEQFF,TGTGCCAGCAGCTTCCGAGGGTCCCCCGTAGCGGGGGATGAGCAGTTCTTC